The source of this T cell receptor (beta chain) is a study of early T cells in non-severe SARS-CoV-2 infection. About the study: Whole-blood bulk RNA, unsorted, was sequenced, and chains were unpaired. General study findings and limits: Matching results from VDJdb favored anti-spike CD8 responses, leaving private and CD4 specificities undetected.

This clonotype turned up a few times. Its antigen is still unknown. Individual cDNA molecules each received unique molecular identifiers attached to them. One entry per CDR3 protein results from TCRdb running MiXCR on the 5' RACE reads. The sample consists of roughly 40,000 distinct CDR3 sequences, 6.3% of them appearing once. V lost 3 bases to trimming and J lost 4 bases; unmatched junction nucleotides: 9. The length of the CDR3 is 16 residues. Germline V lookup: CDR1 SGHTA, CDR2 FQGNSA. The source is an adult who was a healthcare worker with PCR-confirmed SARS-CoV-2 infection or an uninfected control (not recorded which). The specimen was whole blood. The V gene is TRBV7-2, the J gene TRBJ2-7; 10 nucleotides line up with TRBD2. The CDR3 region is CASSFHQAGGPYEQYF. The DNA of the CDR3 is TGTGCCAGCAGCTTTCATCAAGCGGGAGGGCCTTACGAGCAGTACTTC.